This TCR beta chain was obtained from a study of neurological immune-mediated disorders (dated by TCRdb to between 2017 and 2020). Some background on the complete study: The study compared peripheral blood TCR-beta repertoires of HTLV-I-associated myelopathy (HAM/TSP) patients, multiple sclerosis patients and healthy controls using UMI-based sequencing. Alongside PBMC samples, the set of approximately 100 TCR-beta libraries contained longitudinal samples, technical triplicates, and paired CD4+ and CD8+ T-cell subsets that had been sorted. Of the approximately 66 subjects in the cohort, some 14 were HAM/TSP patients, some 35 were multiple sclerosis patients, and some 20 were healthy controls. The study at large found these results: No identical CDR3 amino acid sequences were shared among expanded clones across subjects, suggesting private TCR-beta repertoires in all groups. TCR clonal expansion was highest in HAM/TSP patients and lowest in MS patients, with MS patients falling below even healthy controls.

cDNA was synthesized by template-switch 5'RACE using a primer with a 10-nucleotide random unique molecular identifier that tagged each TCR transcript. Every sequencing run covered 15-18 subjects and yielded more than 160 million TCR-beta sequences. The RNeasy kit was used to extract total RNA. Using the KAPA Real-time Library Amplification kit, TCR-beta VDJ regions were amplified with primers for the TCR constant region and the 5'RACE anchor. A first PCR added sample indexes and Illumina adaptors, after which a second PCR increased the library yield. After purification with Ampure beads, the TCR product of roughly 650 bp was size-selected on a 2% E-gel SizeSelection system. Before pooling, library quality was checked on a Bioanalyzer, concentration was measured with Qubit, and libraries were quantified with the Kapa Library Quantification kit. Paired-end 2 x 150 bp sequencing of the libraries was performed on an Illumina HiSeq 2500. To increase sequence diversity, about 23-30% phiX was spiked into each library pool. From the authors' description of their analysis: The quality-filtered reads were processed with the UMI-based MiGEC pipeline, whose error correction step removed more than 80% of the raw TCR sequences. VDJ genes were aligned to IMGT germline references, and each clonotype was defined by a unique CDR3 amino acid sequence together with V-J genes. VDJtools evaluated clonal expansion, Shannon diversity and CDR3 relatedness (CalcPairwiseDistances, ClusterSamples); CLCbio workbench built phylogenetic trees. Using coefficient-of-variation modelling across technical triplicates, the study counted a clone as expanded if it had at least 8 unique UMIs. In TCRdb, the public reads were trimmed at Q25 with fastp and aligned with MiXCR, with productive beta chains retained. Each CDR3 protein gets just one entry, which takes the most common genes and DNA from the rows behind it. What appears here as the V and J calls and clone size reflects TCRdb's work, not the paper's. A total of around 48,000 distinct CDR3 sequences appear in this sample, approximately 10% of them only once. Of the sample, over 20% is held by the ten largest clones.

For this chain, trimming is 4 bases at the V end and 5 bases at the J end, and the number of junction bases without a gene match is 6. The CDR3 runs 17 amino acids, cysteine and phenylalanine included. Left in the record is the CDR3 DNA by itself, 51 bases read in frame from the first base. Reading the germline V gene (reference sequence) gives CDR1 MNHEY and CDR2 SMNVEV. Unsorted PBMC libraries were generated from 2 million PBMCs stored in RNAlater at -80 °C until RNA extraction. Peripheral blood was subjected to Ficoll-Hypaque density gradient centrifugation to isolate PBMCs, which were then cryopreserved in liquid nitrogen. This clonotype showed up many times. No cognate antigen has been identified for it. The record has no base qualities; no much larger clone is one base away.

The receptor chain draws on TRBV27 and TRBJ2-1; TRBD2 fits 15 bases in the junction. The sequencing input was PBMCs. The TCR originated in a middle-aged woman with HTLV-1-associated myelopathy (HAM/TSP). The nucleotides are TGTGCCAGCAGTTCTGGACTAGCGGGGGGGCCTCACAATGAGCAGTTCTTC. The resulting protein is CASSSGLAGGPHNEQFF.